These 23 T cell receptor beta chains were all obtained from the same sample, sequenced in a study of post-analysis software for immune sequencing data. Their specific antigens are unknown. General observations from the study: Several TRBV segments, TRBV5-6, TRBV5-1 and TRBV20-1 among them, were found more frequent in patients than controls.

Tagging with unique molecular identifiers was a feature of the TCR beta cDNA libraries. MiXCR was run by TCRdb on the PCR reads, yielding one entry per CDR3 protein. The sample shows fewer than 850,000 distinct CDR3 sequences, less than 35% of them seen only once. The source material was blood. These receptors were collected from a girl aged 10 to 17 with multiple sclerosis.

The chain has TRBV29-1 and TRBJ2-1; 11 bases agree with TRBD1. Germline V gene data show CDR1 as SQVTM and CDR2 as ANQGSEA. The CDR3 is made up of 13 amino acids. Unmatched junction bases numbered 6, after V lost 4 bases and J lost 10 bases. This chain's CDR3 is CSVGTGGLGEQFF. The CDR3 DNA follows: TGCAGCGTTGGGACAGGGGGCTTAGGGGAGCAGTTCTTC.

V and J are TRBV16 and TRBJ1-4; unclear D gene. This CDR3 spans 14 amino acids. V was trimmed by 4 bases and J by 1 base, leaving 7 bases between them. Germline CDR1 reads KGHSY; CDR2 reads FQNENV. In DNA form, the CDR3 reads TGTGCCAGCAGCCCGAAGGGAACTAATGAAAAACTGTTTTTT. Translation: CASSPKGTNEKLFF.

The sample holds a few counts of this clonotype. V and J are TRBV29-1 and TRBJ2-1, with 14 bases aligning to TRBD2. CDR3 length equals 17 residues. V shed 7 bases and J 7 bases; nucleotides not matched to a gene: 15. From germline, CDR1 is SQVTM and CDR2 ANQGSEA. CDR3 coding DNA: TGCAGCGGAACCGGGACTAGCGGGAGTCTGCTGGTAAATGAGCAGTTCTTC. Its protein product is CSGTGTSGSLLVNEQFF.

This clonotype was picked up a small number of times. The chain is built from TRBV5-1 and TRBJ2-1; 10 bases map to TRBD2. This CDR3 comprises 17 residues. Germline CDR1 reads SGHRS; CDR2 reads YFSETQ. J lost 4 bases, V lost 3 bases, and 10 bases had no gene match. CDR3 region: CASSSSGSVSGYNEQFF. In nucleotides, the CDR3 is TGCGCCAGCAGCTCTAGCGGGAGTGTATCGGGGTACAATGAGCAGTTCTTC.

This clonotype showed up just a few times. As DNA, the CDR3 is TGTGCCAGCAGACGACAGGGGGCCAACGAGCAGTACTTC. Its protein product is CASRRQGANEQYF. The chain recombines TRBV11-1 with TRBJ2-7, with 10 bases lining up with TRBD1. Germline CDR1 and CDR2: SGHAT and FQDESV (reference sequence). The CDR3 loop spans 13 amino acids. J was trimmed by 5 bases and V by 6 bases; bases with no gene match: 4.

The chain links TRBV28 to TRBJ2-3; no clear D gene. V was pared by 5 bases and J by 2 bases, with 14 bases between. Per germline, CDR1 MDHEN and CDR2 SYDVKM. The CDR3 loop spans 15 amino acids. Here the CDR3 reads CASSHDLADTDTQYF. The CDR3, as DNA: TGTGCCAGCAGTCACGACCTCGCCGACACAGATACGCAGTATTTT.

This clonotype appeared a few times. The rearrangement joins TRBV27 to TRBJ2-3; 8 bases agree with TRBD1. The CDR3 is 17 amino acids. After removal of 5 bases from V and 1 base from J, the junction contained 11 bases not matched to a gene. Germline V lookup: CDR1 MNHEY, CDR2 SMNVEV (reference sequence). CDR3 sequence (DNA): TGTGCCAGCAGTCCGAGGACAGGGATGGTGGGCACAGATACGCAGTATTTT. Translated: CASSPRTGMVGTDTQYF.

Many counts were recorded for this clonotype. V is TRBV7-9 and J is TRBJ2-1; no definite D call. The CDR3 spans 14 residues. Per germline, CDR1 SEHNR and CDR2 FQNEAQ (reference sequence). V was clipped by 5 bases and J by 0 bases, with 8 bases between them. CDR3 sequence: CASSRPSSYNEQFF. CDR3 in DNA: TGTGCCAGCAGCAGACCCAGCTCCTACAATGAGCAGTTCTTC.

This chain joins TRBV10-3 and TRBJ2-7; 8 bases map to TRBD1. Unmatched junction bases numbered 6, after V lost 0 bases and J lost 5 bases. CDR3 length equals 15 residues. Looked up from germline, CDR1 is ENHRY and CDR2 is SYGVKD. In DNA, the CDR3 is TGTGCCATCAGTGAGTCCGACAGGGGCCCCCACGAGCAGTACTTC. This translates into CAISESDRGPHEQYF.

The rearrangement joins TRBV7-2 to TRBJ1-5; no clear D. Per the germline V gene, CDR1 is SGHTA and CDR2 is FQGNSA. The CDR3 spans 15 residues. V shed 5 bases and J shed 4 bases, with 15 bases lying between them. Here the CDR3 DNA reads TGTGCCAGCAGCGAAAGGACCGGAAAGAATCAGCCCCAGCATTTT. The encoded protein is CASSERTGKNQPQHF.

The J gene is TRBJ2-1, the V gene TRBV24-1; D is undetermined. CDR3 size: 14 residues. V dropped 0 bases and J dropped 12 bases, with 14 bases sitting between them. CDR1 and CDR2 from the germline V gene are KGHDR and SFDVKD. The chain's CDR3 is CATSDLHVAGRQFF. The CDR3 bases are TGTGCCACCAGTGATTTGCATGTGGCAGGTAGGCAGTTCTTC.

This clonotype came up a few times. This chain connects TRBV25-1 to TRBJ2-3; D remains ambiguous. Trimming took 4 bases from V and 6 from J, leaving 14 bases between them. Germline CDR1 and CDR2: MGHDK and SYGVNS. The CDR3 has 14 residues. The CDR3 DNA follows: TGTGCCAGCAGTGCCCCCGCATCGTTGGATACGCAGTATTTT. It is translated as CASSAPASLDTQYF.

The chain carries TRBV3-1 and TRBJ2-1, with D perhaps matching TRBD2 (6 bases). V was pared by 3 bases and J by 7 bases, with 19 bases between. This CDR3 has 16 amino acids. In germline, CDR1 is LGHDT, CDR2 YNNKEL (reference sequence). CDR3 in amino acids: CASSQTGLAGWNEQFF. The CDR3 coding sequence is TGTGCCAGCAGCCAGACGGGACTGGCGGGGTGGAATGAGCAGTTCTTC.

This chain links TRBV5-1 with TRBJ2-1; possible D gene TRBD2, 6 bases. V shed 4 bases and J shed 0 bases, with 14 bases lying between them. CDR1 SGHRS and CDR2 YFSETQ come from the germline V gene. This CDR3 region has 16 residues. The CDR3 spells CASSAPGLHSYNEQFF. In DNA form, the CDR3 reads TGCGCCAGCAGCGCGCCGGGACTCCACTCCTACAATGAGCAGTTCTTC.

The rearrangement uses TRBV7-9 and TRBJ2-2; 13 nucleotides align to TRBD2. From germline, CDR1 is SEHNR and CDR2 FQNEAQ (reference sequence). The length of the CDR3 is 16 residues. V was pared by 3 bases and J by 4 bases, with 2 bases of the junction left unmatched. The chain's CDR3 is CASSFGTSGVTGELFF. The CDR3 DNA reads TGTGCCAGCAGCTTCGGGACTAGCGGGGTCACCGGGGAGCTGTTTTTT.

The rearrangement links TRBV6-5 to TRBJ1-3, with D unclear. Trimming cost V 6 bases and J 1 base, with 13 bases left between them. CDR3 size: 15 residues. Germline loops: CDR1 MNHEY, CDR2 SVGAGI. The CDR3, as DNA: TGTGCCAGCAGCCGTTTAAGTATATCTGGAAACACCATATATTTT. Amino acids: CASSRLSISGNTIYF.

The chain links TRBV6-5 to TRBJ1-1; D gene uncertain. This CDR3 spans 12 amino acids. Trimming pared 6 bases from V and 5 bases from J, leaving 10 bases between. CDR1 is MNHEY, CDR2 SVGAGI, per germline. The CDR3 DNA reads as TGTGCCAGCAGGGAGAGGGTAACTGAAGCTTTCTTT. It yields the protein CASRERVTEAFF.

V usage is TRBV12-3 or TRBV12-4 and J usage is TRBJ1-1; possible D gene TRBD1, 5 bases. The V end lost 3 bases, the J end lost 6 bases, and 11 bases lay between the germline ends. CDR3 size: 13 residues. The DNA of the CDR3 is TGTGCCAGCAGTTTCGGGGGAGACGCTGAAGCTTTCTTT. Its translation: CASSFGGDAEAFF.

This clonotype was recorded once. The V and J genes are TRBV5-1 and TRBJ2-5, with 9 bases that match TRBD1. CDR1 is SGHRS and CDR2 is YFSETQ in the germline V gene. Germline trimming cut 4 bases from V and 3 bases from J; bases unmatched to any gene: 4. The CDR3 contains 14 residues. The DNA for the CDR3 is TGCGCCAGCAGCACGGACAGGGGCGAAGAGACCCAGTACTTC. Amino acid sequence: CASSTDRGEETQYF. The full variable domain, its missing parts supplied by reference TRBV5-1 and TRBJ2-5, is KAGVTQTPRYLIKTRGQQVTLSCSPISGHRSVSWYQQTPGQGLQFLFEYFSETQRNKGNFPGRFSGRQFSNSRSEMNVSTLELGDSALYLCASSTDRGEETQYFGPGTRLLVL.

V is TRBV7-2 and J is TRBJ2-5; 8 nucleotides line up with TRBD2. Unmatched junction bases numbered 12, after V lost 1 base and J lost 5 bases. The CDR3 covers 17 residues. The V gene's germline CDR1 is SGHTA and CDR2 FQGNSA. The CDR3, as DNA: TGTGCCAGCAGCTTAGGACGGGGGGGCATAAGAGGGGAGACCCAGTACTTC. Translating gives CASSLGRGGIRGETQYF.

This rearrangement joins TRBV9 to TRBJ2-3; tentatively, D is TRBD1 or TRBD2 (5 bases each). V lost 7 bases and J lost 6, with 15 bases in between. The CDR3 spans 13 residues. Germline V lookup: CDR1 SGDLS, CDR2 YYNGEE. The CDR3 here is CASGPGRGDTQYF. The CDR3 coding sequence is TGTGCCAGCGGGCCAGGGCGCGGGGATACGCAGTATTTT.

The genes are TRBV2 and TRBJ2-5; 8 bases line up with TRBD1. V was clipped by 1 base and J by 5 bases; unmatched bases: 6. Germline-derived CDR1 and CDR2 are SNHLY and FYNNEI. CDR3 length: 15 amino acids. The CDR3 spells CASSEGAGGRETQYF. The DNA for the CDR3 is TGTGCCAGCAGTGAAGGGGCAGGGGGCCGGGAGACCCAGTACTTC. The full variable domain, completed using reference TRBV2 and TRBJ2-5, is EPEVTQTPSHQVTQMGQEVILRCVPISNHLYFYWYRQILGQKVEFLVSFYNNEISEKSEIFDDQFSVERPDGSNFTLKIRSTKLEDSAMYFCASSEGAGGRETQYFGPGTRLLVL.

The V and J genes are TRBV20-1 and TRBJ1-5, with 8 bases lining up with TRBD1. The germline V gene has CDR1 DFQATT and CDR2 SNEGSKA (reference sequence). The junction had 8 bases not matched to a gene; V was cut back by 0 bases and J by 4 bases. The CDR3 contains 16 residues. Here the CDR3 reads CSARDLGRGRNQPQHF. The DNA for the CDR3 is TGCAGTGCTAGAGATCTGGGCAGGGGGCGTAATCAGCCCCAGCATTTT.